This T cell receptor beta chain was documented in a study of graft-versus-host responses after intestinal transplantation. Whole-study context: Following induction with anti-thymocyte globulin, all recipients were given tacrolimus and steroids for 2 to 4 years.

Germline loops: CDR1 SGDLS, CDR2 YYNGEE. Germline trimming cut 0 bases from V and 8 bases from J; bases unmatched to any gene: 11. The CDR3 is 16 residues long. Responders that carried the CFSE label, some 200,000 of them, were plated with some 200,000 irradiated, violet-dye-labeled stimulator cells. Dividing CFSE-low CD3+CD4+ and CD3+CD8+ responders were isolated by sorting after the reaction. This clone was recorded a few times. The protocol was immunoSEQ multiplex PCR, while the TCRdb copy is restricted to in-frame clones and leaves out a portion. The table records 8,000 to 10,000 clones, under 30% of them present only once.

This TCR came from a human patient who received an intestinal transplant. The specimen was alloreactive CD8+ T cells from a mixed lymphocyte reaction culture, collected before intestinal transplant. Subset noted: CFSE-low proliferating T cells sorted from roughly 6-day pre-transplant mixed lymphocyte reaction (GvH or HvG direction). The chain has TRBV9 and TRBJ2-1; 7 bases map to TRBD2. Written as DNA, the CDR3 is TGTGCCAGCAGCGTAGCGGCAAGCGGGGACCGGGATGAGCAGTTCTTC. Its protein product is CASSVAASGDRDEQFF. The variable domain in full, completed from reference TRBV9 and TRBJ2-1, reads DSGVTQTPKHLITATGQRVTLRCSPRSGDLSVYWYQQSLDQGLQFLIQYYNGEERAKGNILERFSAQQFPDLHSELNLSSLELGDSALYFCASSVAASGDRDEQFFGPGTRLTVL.